One and the same sample provided the 31 T cell receptor beta chains below, sequenced in a study of control samples from healthy donors and cancer patients. Generated by immunoSEQ multiplex PCR, the TCRdb table keeps only in-frame clones and is missing some. The sample lists around 170,000 clones; just over 85% were seen once. Source material: blood. The receptor source for this set is a woman in her twenties or thirties in good health.

The gene calls are TRBV29-1 and TRBJ2-2; D perhaps matches TRBD1 (6 bases). CDR1 is SQVTM and CDR2 is ANQGSEA in the germline V gene. V lost 2 bases to trimming and J lost 7 bases, with 14 bases between them. CDR3 length: 14 amino acids. Here the CDR3 reads CSVELSGVGGELFF. For the CDR3, the DNA is TGCAGCGTTGAACTCTCAGGGGTTGGCGGGGAGCTGTTTTTT.

The V call is TRBV5-5, the J call TRBJ1-2, with a possible D match to TRBD1 (5 bases). Trimming removed 4 bases from V and 8 bases from J, with 15 bases in between. The CDR3 runs 13 residues. Germline V gene sequence: CDR1 SGHKS, CDR2 YYEKEE (reference sequence). Written as DNA, the CDR3 is TGTGCCAGCAGCCTGATGACTGAGGGGGGCTACACCTTC. Translating gives CASSLMTEGGYTF.

The chain combines TRBV18 with TRBJ1-4, with D perhaps TRBD1 (5 bases). Trimming removed 6 bases at V and 8 bases at J, with 19 bases between. The CDR3 loop spans 15 amino acids. Looked up from germline, CDR1 is KGHSH and CDR2 is LQKENI. The CDR3 protein is CASSQTARGHEKLFF. In nucleotides, the CDR3 is TGTGCCAGCTCTCAAACCGCCCGGGGCCACGAAAAACTGTTTTTT.

V is TRBV28 and J is TRBJ2-2; D possibly uses TRBD1 or TRBD2 (5 bases each). The CDR3 runs 15 residues. Germline loops: CDR1 MDHEN, CDR2 SYDVKM. V was pared by 8 bases and J by 7 bases, with 20 bases between. CDR3 nucleotide sequence: TGTGCCAGCGCCCCCGGGTTGGGGGTCAACGGGGAGCTGTTTTTT. It is translated as CASAPGLGVNGELFF. Full variable domain (outside the CDR3, taken from reference TRBV28 and TRBJ2-2): DVKVTQSSRYLVKRTGEKVFLECVQDMDHENMFWYRQDPGLGLRLIYFSYDVKMKEKGDIPEGYSVSREKKERFSLILESASTNQTSMYLCASAPGLGVNGELFFGEGSRLTVL.

The V call is TRBV5-1, the J call TRBJ2-7, with unresolved D. The CDR3 is 14 amino acids. Germline CDR1 and CDR2: SGHRS and YFSETQ. V lost 0 bases and J lost 2, with 9 bases in between. The CDR3 DNA reads TGCGCCAGCAGCTTGGAAGGGCAGACCTACGAGCAGTACTTC. Protein sequence: CASSLEGQTYEQYF. The full variable domain, completed using reference TRBV5-1 and TRBJ2-7, is KAGVTQTPRYLIKTRGQQVTLSCSPISGHRSVSWYQQTPGQGLQFLFEYFSETQRNKGNFPGRFSGRQFSNSRSEMNVSTLELGDSALYLCASSLEGQTYEQYFGPGTRLTVT.

This rearrangement joins TRBV7-8 to TRBJ2-7; D is perhaps TRBD1 (7 bases). Trimming removed 1 base from V and 5 bases from J, with 9 bases in between. This CDR3 is built from 13 residues. The germline V gene encodes CDR1 SGHVS and CDR2 FQNEAQ. The DNA of the CDR3 is TGTGCCAGCAGCTTAGGCAGGGGGGACGAGCAGTACTTC. Amino acids: CASSLGRGDEQYF.

The chain combines TRBV5-1 with TRBJ1-5; tentatively, D is TRBD1 (5 bases). The V gene lost 0 bases and the J gene lost 3 bases, with 10 bases spanning the gap. The CDR3 extends over 15 amino acids. Germline lookup yields CDR1 SGHRS and CDR2 YFSETQ. The CDR3 DNA reads TGCGCCAGCAGCTTGGATGGGGGATCCAATCAGCCCCAGCATTTT. This encodes CASSLDGGSNQPQHF.

V is TRBV7-9 and J is TRBJ1-2; TRBD1 agrees at 9 bases. Germline V gives CDR1 SEHNR, CDR2 FQNEAQ (reference sequence). J was trimmed by 4 bases and V by 5 bases; bases with no gene match: 8. The CDR3 has 15 amino acids. In DNA, the CDR3 is TGTGCCAGCAGCGCACAGGGGGCCGAGAGCTATGGCTACACCTTC. This codes for CASSAQGAESYGYTF. The variable domain in full, with the rest retrieved from reference TRBV7-9 and TRBJ1-2, is DTGVSQNPRHKITKRGQNVTFRCDPISEHNRLYWYRQTLGQGPEFLTYFQNEAQLEKSRLLSDRFSAERPKGSFSTLEIQRTEQGDSAMYLCASSAQGAESYGYTFGSGTRLTVV.

This clone was picked up one time. V gene TRBV4-1 combines with J gene TRBJ2-3; TRBD1 matches 10 bases. CDR3 length: 18 residues. The germline gives CDR1 MGHRA, CDR2 YSYEKL. The V gene end was trimmed by 2 bases and the J gene end by 2 bases; junction bases not matched to a gene: 10. The CDR3 DNA reads as TGCGCCAGCAGCCAAAATGCCCCGACAGGGGGCAACACAGATACGCAGTATTTT. Translating it yields CASSQNAPTGGNTDTQYF.

J is TRBJ1-4 and V is TRBV28; 10 bases fit TRBD1. Trimming at V came to 5 bases and at J to 8 bases, leaving 5 bases not matched to a gene. In germline, CDR1 is MDHEN, CDR2 SYDVKM. The CDR3 is 14 residues long. In nucleotides, the CDR3 is TGTGCCAGCAGTCCCGGGACAGGGGCAGAAAAACTGTTTTTT. It codes for CASSPGTGAEKLFF.

The chain joins TRBV19 to TRBJ1-1; D is possibly TRBD1 (5 bases). Germline loops: CDR1 LNHDA, CDR2 SQIVND (reference sequence). The V end was cut by 6 bases, the J end by 1 base, with 12 bases between. The CDR3 has 14 residues. Here the CDR3 reads CASRARGPNTEAFF. The CDR3 DNA reads TGTGCCAGTAGGGCGAGGGGACCGAACACTGAAGCTTTCTTT.

This clone turned up a few times. V is TRBV19 and J is TRBJ1-2, with no clear D. Trimming removed 3 bases from V and 0 bases from J, with 11 bases in between. CDR1 is LNHDA and CDR2 is SQIVND in the germline V gene (reference sequence). The CDR3 is made up of 15 amino acids. CDR3 in DNA: TGTGCCAGTAGTATTGACGGGAGTCCTAACTATGGCTACACCTTC. It is translated as CASSIDGSPNYGYTF.

V usage is TRBV9 and J usage is TRBJ1-3; D remains unclear. Germline CDR1 is SGDLS and CDR2 is YYNGEE. This CDR3 has 14 residues. Trimming removed 0 bases at V and 2 bases at J, with 6 bases between. CDR3 sequence: CASSVGGTGNTIYF. DNA of the CDR3: TGTGCCAGCAGCGTAGGGGGTACTGGAAACACCATATATTTT.

Notes on this clone: In the same sample, other DNA sequences code for this CDR3. This rearrangement joins TRBV3-1 (or the pseudogene TRBV3-2) to TRBJ2-3; D is perhaps TRBD1 (6 bases). V was trimmed by 1 base and J by 1 base, leaving 6 bases between them. The germline gives CDR1 LGHDT, CDR2 YNNKEL (reference sequence). The CDR3 covers 14 residues. The DNA for the CDR3 is TGTGCCAGCAGCCAAGGACAGGGCACAGATACGCAGTATTTT. This sequence encodes CASSQGQGTDTQYF.

V usage is TRBV5-1 and J usage is TRBJ1-2; possibly TRBD1 for D (6 bases). The CDR3 length is 15 residues. The ends were cut back, 4 bases at V and 4 bases at J, with 17 bases in the middle. The germline V gene encodes CDR1 SGHRS and CDR2 YFSETQ. The CDR3 nucleotides read TGCGCCAGCAGCCCGGATTGGGGGGGCGGCTATGGCTACACCTTC. The encoded protein is CASSPDWGGGYGYTF.

This clone occurred once. The chain joins TRBV7-9 to TRBJ2-1; 8 bases fit TRBD2. V was pared by 5 bases and J by 2 bases, with 11 bases of the junction left unmatched. This CDR3 has 17 residues. Germline V gives CDR1 SEHNR, CDR2 FQNEAQ (reference sequence). CDR3 sequence reads: CASSQIAGSDAYNEQFF. The CDR3 DNA reads as TGTGCCAGCAGCCAGATAGCGGGGAGCGACGCCTACAATGAGCAGTTCTTC.

This clone has just one count. This rearrangement joins TRBV9 to TRBJ2-2; tentative D call: TRBD1 (6 bases). The CDR3 length is 16 residues. Looked up from germline, CDR1 is SGDLS and CDR2 is YYNGEE. Trimming shortened V by 3 bases and J by 6 bases, and 18 bases separated the two germline ends. The CDR3 coding sequence is TGTGCCAGCAGCGAGAACCAGGGGTCTTCATCCGGGGAGCTGTTTTTT. It yields the protein CASSENQGSSSGELFF. Combining the CDR3 with reference TRBV9 and TRBJ2-2 gives the whole variable domain DSGVTQTPKHLITATGQRVTLRCSPRSGDLSVYWYQQSLDQGLQFLIQYYNGEERAKGNILERFSAQQFPDLHSELNLSSLELGDSALYFCASSENQGSSSGELFFGEGSRLTVL.

This clone appeared a few times. The CDR3 protein is CASTNQGMSRNQPQHF. The CDR3 region has the DNA TGTGCCAGCACCAACCAGGGGATGAGTCGCAATCAGCCCCAGCATTTT. The chain carries TRBV28 and TRBJ1-5; D is perhaps TRBD1 (6 bases). CDR3 size: 16 residues. Per germline, CDR1 MDHEN and CDR2 SYDVKM. V was cut by 7 bases and J by 2 bases, with 18 bases left in between. Drawing the rest from reference TRBV28 and TRBJ1-5, the complete variable domain is DVKVTQSSRYLVKRTGEKVFLECVQDMDHENMFWYRQDPGLGLRLIYFSYDVKMKEKGDIPEGYSVSREKKERFSLILESASTNQTSMYLCASTNQGMSRNQPQHFGDGTRLSIL.

The chain is built from TRBV11-2 and TRBJ2-2, with D perhaps TRBD2 (6 bases). The germline V gene encodes CDR1 SGHAT and CDR2 FQNNGV. CDR3 length equals 14 residues. V shed 1 base and J shed 6 bases, with 9 bases lying between them. CDR3 residues: CASSLVRGSGELFF. CDR3 in DNA: TGTGCCAGCAGCTTAGTACGGGGGTCCGGGGAGCTGTTTTTT.

The rearrangement uses TRBV7-8 and TRBJ1-5; D is possibly TRBD1 (6 bases). Germline V gives CDR1 SGHVS, CDR2 FQNEAQ. Between the trimmed V and J ends, which lost 0 bases and 2 bases, there was a span of 11 bases. The CDR3 length is 16 residues. The CDR3 nucleotides read TGTGCCAGCAGCTTAGCGGGGGGCGCGGGCAATCAGCCCCAGCATTTT. Translation gives CASSLAGGAGNQPQHF.

The gene calls are TRBV12-3 or TRBV12-4 and TRBJ1-2; maybe TRBD1 (5 bases). Trimming left V 11 bases short and J 2 bases short, with 15 bases between. CDR3 length: 13 amino acids. The CDR3 DNA reads TGTGCCGGGGGGGTTTCGGGAAACTATGGCTACACCTTC. Amino acid sequence: CAGGVSGNYGYTF.

The rearrangement uses TRBV19 and TRBJ2-1; 11 bases are shared with TRBD2. J was trimmed by 4 bases and V by 6 bases; bases with no gene match: 5. The CDR3 is made up of 15 amino acids. The germline gives CDR1 LNHDA, CDR2 SQIVND (reference sequence). The CDR3 is CASSYGTSGYNEQFF. CDR3 in DNA: TGTGCCAGTAGCTACGGGACTAGCGGTTACAATGAGCAGTTCTTC.

The chain joins TRBV28 to TRBJ1-2; D ambiguous. Germline CDR1 reads MDHEN; CDR2 reads SYDVKM. The CDR3 is 13 amino acids. With 6 bases removed from V and 6 bases from J, the gap between germline ends came to 14 bases. This CDR3 reads CASSSKFSDGYTF. The CDR3 region has the DNA TGTGCCAGCAGCAGCAAATTTTCGGATGGCTACACCTTC.

The chain joins TRBV6-5 to TRBJ2-1; no firm D call. The V gene lost 4 bases and the J gene lost 7 bases, with 20 bases spanning the gap. Germline assignment: CDR1 MNHEY and CDR2 SVGAGI. The CDR3 extends over 16 amino acids. CDR3 nucleotides: TGTGCCAGCAGTTCTCGCCCGGGTCTCGTATTGAATGAGCAGTTCTTC. This gives the protein CASSSRPGLVLNEQFF.

The chain has TRBV6-6 and TRBJ1-6; perhaps TRBD1 as D (5 bases). Trimming cost V 2 bases and J 8 bases, with 10 bases left between them. This CDR3 contains 14 residues. Germline V CDR1 and CDR2: MNHNY, SVGAGI (reference sequence). CDR3 coding DNA: TGTGCCAGCAGTTACAGGGGAGCAGATTCACCCCTCCACTTT. It yields the protein CASSYRGADSPLHF.

This clone has only one observation. This chain uses TRBV20-1 with TRBJ1-5, with a possible D match to TRBD1 (5 bases). The CDR3 extends over 15 amino acids. Germline values: CDR1 DFQATT, CDR2 SNEGSKA (reference sequence). Deletions cut 3 bases from V and 0 bases from J, with 12 bases between. The CDR3 bases are TGCAGTGCTAGTGGGGGACCGTATAGCAATCAGCCCCAGCATTTT. It yields the protein CSASGGPYSNQPQHF.

The chain carries TRBV29-1 and TRBJ1-1, with D possibly being TRBD1 (6 bases). The CDR3 runs 12 residues. With 6 bases removed from V and 2 bases from J, the gap between germline ends came to 10 bases. Germline CDR1 reads SQVTM; CDR2 reads ANQGSEA. The CDR3 spells CSVWTANTEAFF. CDR3 sequence (DNA): TGCAGCGTCTGGACAGCTAACACTGAAGCTTTCTTT.

The V and J genes are TRBV29-1 and TRBJ1-1; D unclear. The CDR3 contains 13 residues. The V gene lost 1 base and the J gene lost 4 bases, with 10 bases spanning the gap. Per the germline V gene, CDR1 is SQVTM and CDR2 is ANQGSEA. The CDR3 spells CSVEATEGTEAFF. As DNA, the CDR3 is TGCAGCGTTGAAGCCACTGAAGGCACTGAAGCTTTCTTT.

CDR3 sequence reads: CASSWQGGEAFF. In DNA form, the CDR3 reads TGTGCCAGCAGCTGGCAGGGTGGTGAAGCTTTCTTT. This chain connects TRBV11-2 to TRBJ1-1; D perhaps matches TRBD1 (5 bases). The CDR3 runs to 12 residues. Germline CDR1 reads SGHAT; CDR2 reads FQNNGV. Trimming cost V 4 bases and J 7 bases, with 10 bases left between them.

This clone was seen more than once but under ten times. The DNA for the CDR3 is TGCAGTGCCTCGACAGGGAATGGCTACACCTTC. Residues: CSASTGNGYTF. The chain has TRBV20-1 and TRBJ1-2, with 7 bases that match TRBD1. After removal of 6 bases from V and 6 bases from J, the junction contained 4 bases not matched to a gene. The CDR3 runs 11 residues. Germline V gene lookup returns CDR1 DFQATT and CDR2 SNEGSKA (reference sequence).

The V and J genes are TRBV28 and TRBJ1-1, with unresolved D. This CDR3 is built from 10 residues. Germline assignment: CDR1 MDHEN and CDR2 SYDVKM. In DNA, the CDR3 is TGTGGGGTCATGAACACTGAAGCTTTCTTT. It codes for CGVMNTEAFF.